This T cell receptor (beta chain) was sequenced in a study of PD-L1 blockade in urothelial cancer. Some clones are missing from TCRdb's copy, which holds only in-frame ones; the method was immunoSEQ multiplex PCR. The sample has 45,000 to 55,000 clones; 84% are singletons. Indicated time point: pretreatment peripheral blood. There are 13 residues in the CDR3. Per the germline V gene, CDR1 is LNHNV and CDR2 is YYDKDF (reference sequence). The V segment lost 8 bases and the J segment 5 bases; nucleotides outside the gene matches: 8. Source: PBMCs, taken around atezolizumab (anti-PD-L1) treatment. The clonotype was recovered from a man aged 45-60 years with urothelial cancer. The V gene is TRBV15, the J gene TRBJ2-5; 7 nucleotides align to TRBD2. Written as DNA, the CDR3 is TGTGCCACCTCGACTAGCCTTCTCGAGACCCAGTACTTC. Protein sequence: CATSTSLLETQYF. Variable domain in full (rest from reference TRBV15 and TRBJ2-5): DAMVIQNPRYQVTQFGKPVTLSCSQTLNHNVMYWYQQKSSQAPKLLFHYYDKDFNNEADTPDNFQSRRPNTSFCFLDIRSPGLGDTAMYLCATSTSLLETQYFGPGTRLLVL.